This T cell receptor beta chain was profiled in a study of shared clonotypes between healthy human individuals. This clone is a singleton in its sample. Assay execution proceeded at the deep level. Evenly divided among several immunoSEQ plates was the genomic DNA of each subset. As handled by the study authors: ImmunoSEQ gave junction-only sequences without quality scores, so filtering differed. Method: immunoSEQ multiplex PCR; TCRdb's copy keeps in-frame clones and lacks some. V and J calls and clone size follow that table, whereas D and trimming were derived from the DNA. The sample has over 1.5 million clones, 95% to 99% seen once; the top ten hold around 0.47%. Germline-derived CDR1 and CDR2 are LNHDA and SQIVND (reference sequence). Deletions cut 3 bases from V and 4 bases from J, with 15 bases between. This CDR3 has 15 residues.

This clonotype originated in a man in his thirties or forties in good health. V gene TRBV19 combines with J gene TRBJ1-2; no reliable D call. Sequencing was done on a sample of naive CD4+ T cells sorted from blood. Regarding subset: CD45RA+ positively selected. The CDR3 protein is CASSMIERSGYGYTF. DNA for the CDR3: TGTGCCAGTAGTATGATAGAGAGGTCCGGCTATGGCTACACCTTC.